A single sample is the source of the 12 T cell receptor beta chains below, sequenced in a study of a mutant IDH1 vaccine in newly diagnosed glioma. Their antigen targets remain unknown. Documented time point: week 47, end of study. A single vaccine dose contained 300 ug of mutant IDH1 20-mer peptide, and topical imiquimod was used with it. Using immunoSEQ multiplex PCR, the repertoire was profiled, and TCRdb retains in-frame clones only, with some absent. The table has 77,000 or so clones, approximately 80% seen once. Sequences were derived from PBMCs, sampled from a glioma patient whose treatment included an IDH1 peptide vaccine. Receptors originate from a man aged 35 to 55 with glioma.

This CDR3 is CASSGHGGLFF. The CDR3, as DNA: TGTGCCAGCAGTGGTCACGGAGGTCTGTTCTTC. J is TRBJ2-1 and V is TRBV28, with a possible D match to TRBD2 (5 bases). The CDR3 has 11 amino acids. Trimming took 5 bases from V and 15 from J, leaving 14 bases between them. The germline gives CDR1 MDHEN, CDR2 SYDVKM.

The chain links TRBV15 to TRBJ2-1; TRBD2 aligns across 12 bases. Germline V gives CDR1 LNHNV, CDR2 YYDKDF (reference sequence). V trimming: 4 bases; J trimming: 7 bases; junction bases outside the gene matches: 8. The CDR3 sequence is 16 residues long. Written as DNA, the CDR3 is TGTGCCACCAGCATAGGGCTAGCGGGAGGGCAGAATGAGCAGTTCTTC. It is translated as CATSIGLAGGQNEQFF.

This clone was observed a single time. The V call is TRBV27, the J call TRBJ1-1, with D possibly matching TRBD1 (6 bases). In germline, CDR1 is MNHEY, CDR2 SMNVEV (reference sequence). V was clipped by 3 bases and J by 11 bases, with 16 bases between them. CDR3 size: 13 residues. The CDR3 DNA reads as TGTGCCAGCAGTTTTTCCACAGGGTCTTATGCTTTCTTT. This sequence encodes CASSFSTGSYAFF.

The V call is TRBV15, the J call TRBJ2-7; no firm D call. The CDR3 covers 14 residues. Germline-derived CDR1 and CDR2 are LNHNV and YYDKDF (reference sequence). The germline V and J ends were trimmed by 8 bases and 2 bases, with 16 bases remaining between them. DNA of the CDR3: TGTGCCACCTCACGGGCCCTGGGGACCTACGAGCAGTACTTC. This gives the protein CATSRALGTYEQYF.

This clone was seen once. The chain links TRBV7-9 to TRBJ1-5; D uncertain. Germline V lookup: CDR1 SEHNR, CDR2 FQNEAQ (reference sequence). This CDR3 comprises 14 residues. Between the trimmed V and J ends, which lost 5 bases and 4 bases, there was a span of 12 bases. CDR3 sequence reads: CASSDPGGNQPQHF. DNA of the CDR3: TGTGCCAGCAGCGATCCGGGAGGTAATCAGCCCCAGCATTTT. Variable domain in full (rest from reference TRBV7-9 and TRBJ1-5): DTGVSQNPRHKITKRGQNVTFRCDPISEHNRLYWYRQTLGQGPEFLTYFQNEAQLEKSRLLSDRFSAERPKGSFSTLEIQRTEQGDSAMYLCASSDPGGNQPQHFGDGTRLSIL.

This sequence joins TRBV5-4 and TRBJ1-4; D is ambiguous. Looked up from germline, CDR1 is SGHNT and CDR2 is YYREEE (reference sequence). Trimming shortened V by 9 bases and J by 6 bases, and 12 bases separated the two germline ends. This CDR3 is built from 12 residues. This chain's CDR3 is CATGQVDEKLFF. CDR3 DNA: TGTGCCACCGGTCAGGTAGATGAAAAACTGTTTTTT.

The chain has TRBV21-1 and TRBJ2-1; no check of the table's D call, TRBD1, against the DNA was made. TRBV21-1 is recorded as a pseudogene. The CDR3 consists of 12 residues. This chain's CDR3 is CARGTAYNEQFF. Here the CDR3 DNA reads TGTGCCAGAGGGACAGCCTACAATGAGCAGTTCTTC.

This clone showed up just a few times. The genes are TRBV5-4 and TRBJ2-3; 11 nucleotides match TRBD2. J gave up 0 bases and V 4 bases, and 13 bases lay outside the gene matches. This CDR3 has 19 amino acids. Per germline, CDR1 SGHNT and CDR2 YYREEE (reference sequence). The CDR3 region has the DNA TGTGCCAGCAGCCAAGGGGAGGCTAGCGGGAGGTTGAGCACAGATACGCAGTATTTT. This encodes CASSQGEASGRLSTDTQYF.

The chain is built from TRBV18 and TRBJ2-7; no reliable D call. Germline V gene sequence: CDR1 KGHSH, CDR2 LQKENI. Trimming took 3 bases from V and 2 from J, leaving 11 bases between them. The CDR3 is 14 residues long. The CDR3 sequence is CASSPDAGPYEQYF. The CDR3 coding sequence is TGTGCCAGCTCACCGGATGCAGGCCCCTACGAGCAGTACTTC. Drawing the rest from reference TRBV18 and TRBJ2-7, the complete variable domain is NAGVMQNPRHLVRRRGQEARLRCSPMKGHSHVYWYRQLPEEGLKFMVYLQKENIIDESGMPKERFSAEFPKEGPSILRIQQVVRGDSAAYFCASSPDAGPYEQYFGPGTRLTVT.

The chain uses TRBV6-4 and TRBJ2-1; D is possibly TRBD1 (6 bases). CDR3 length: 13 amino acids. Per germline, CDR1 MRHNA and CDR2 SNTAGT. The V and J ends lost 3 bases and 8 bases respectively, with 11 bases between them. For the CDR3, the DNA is TGTGCCAGCAGTGAACCAGGGGTGGATGAGCAGTTCTTC. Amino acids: CASSEPGVDEQFF.

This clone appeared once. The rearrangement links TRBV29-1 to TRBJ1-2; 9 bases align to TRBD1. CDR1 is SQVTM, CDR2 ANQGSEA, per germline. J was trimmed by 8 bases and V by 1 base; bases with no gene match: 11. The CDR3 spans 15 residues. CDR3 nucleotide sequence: TGCAGCGTTGAAGGTTCCGGGACAGGGCTTTACGGCTACACCTTC. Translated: CSVEGSGTGLYGYTF.

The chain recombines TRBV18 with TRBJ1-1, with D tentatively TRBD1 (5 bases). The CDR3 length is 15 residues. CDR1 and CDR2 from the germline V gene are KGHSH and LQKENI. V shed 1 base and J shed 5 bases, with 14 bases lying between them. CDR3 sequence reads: CASSPQSGGWTEAFF. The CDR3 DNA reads TGTGCCAGCTCACCACAGAGCGGGGGTTGGACTGAAGCTTTCTTT.